Each of the 6 T cell receptor beta chains below was sequenced from the same sample in a study of monozygotic twins with inflammatory bowel disease. TCRdb reprocessed the 5' RACE reads and reports one entry per CDR3 protein, with no DNA. This table lists a few hundred thousand distinct CDR3 sequences. Material: blood. The receptor set was obtained from a human donor with ulcerative colitis or Crohn's disease, or a healthy co-twin of an affected twin (not recorded which).

The gene calls are TRBV30 and TRBJ2-3; TCRdb calls TRBD2, which cannot be checked without DNA. The CDR3 sequence is 16 residues long. In germline, CDR1 is GTSNPN, CDR2 SVGIG (reference sequence). The CDR3 sequence is CAWSGTSGGFTDTQYF. The whole variable domain, filled in from reference TRBV30 and TRBJ2-3, reads SQTIHQWPATLVQPVGSPLSLECTVEGTSNPNLYWYRQAAGRGLQLLFYSVGIGQISSEVPQNLSASRPQDRQFILSSKKLLLSDSGFYLCAWSGTSGGFTDTQYFGPGTRLTVL.

The rearrangement joins TRBV12-3 or TRBV12-4 to TRBJ2-5. This CDR3 has 13 residues. CDR3 region: CASSLWPQETQYF.

The V gene is TRBV5-1, the J gene TRBJ1-4. CDR3 length equals 13 residues. Germline CDR1 SGHRS, CDR2 YFSETQ. The CDR3 sequence is CASSLGTWEKLFF.

V is TRBV5-1 and J is TRBJ1-2; TCRdb's D call of TRBD1 is untestable without DNA. CDR3 length: 15 residues. CDR1 is SGHRS, CDR2 YFSETQ, per germline. The CDR3 sequence is CASSSMTGEIHGYTF.

This chain links TRBV7-6 with TRBJ1-1. Germline lookup yields CDR1 SGHVS and CDR2 FNYEAQ. This CDR3 is built from 13 residues. CDR3: CASSLDQNTEAFF. The full variable domain, in which reference TRBV7-6 and TRBJ1-1 provide the parts outside the CDR3, is GAGVSQSPRYKVTKRGQDVALRCDPISGHVSLYWYRQALGQGPEFLTYFNYEAQQDKSGLPNDRFSAERPEGSISTLTIQRTEQRDSAMYRCASSLDQNTEAFFGQGTRLTVV.

The chain links TRBV4-2 to TRBJ1-1; TCRdb designates TRBD1, a call that cannot be tested without DNA. The CDR3 loop spans 17 amino acids. Germline CDR1 LGHNA, CDR2 YNFKEQ. This CDR3 reads CASSPSRPGNTNTEAFF.